These T cell receptor beta chains were read from a single sample in a study of cytomegalovirus exposure and HLA in healthy donors. Only in-frame clones appear in the TCRdb table, and some are missing; sequencing was by immunoSEQ multiplex PCR. The sample carries some 200,000 clones, 75% to 80% recorded once. Input material: PBMCs. The source is a man between 18 and 29 years old in good health and CMV-seronegative. The CDR3 runs from the conserved cysteine through the conserved F or W. Fields, in order: D gene, clone size, J gene, CDR3 length, V gene, CDR3 DNA, CDR3 protein. A D gene is named only where the DNA matches it firmly. Clone size, where shown, is once, few, many, or a class for clones that have expanded.

>-|-|TRBJ2-5|14|TRBV10-3
TGTGCCATCAGTGAGTCGGCCCTCCAAGAGACCCAGTACTTC
CAISESALQETQYF
>TRBD2|-|TRBJ2-3|16|TRBV11-3
TGTGCCAGCAGCCCGAGGACTAGCGGAAGCACAGATACGCAGTATTTT
CASSPRTSGSTDTQYF
>-|-|TRBJ2-7|16|TRBV11-3
TGTGCCAGCAGCTCCCCAGGGTACCAGGACTCCTACGAGCAGTACTTC
CASSSPGYQDSYEQYF
>-|-|TRBJ2-7|15|TRBV6-5
TGTGCCAGCAGTTACGGCAGGGGCGATCCCTACGAGCAGTACTTC
CASSYGRGDPYEQYF
>TRBD2|-|TRBJ2-2|16|TRBV10-3
TGTGCCATCGCTCCCGGACTAGCGGGAGCGGTCGGGGAGCTGTTTTTT
CAIAPGLAGAVGELFF
>-|-|TRBJ2-7|14|TRBV27
TGTGCCAGCAGTTCAGGCCCTCTATCCTACGAGCAGTACTTC
CASSSGPLSYEQYF
>-|-|TRBJ2-7|15|TRBV10-3
TGTGCCATCAGTGATGAGGAGGTAGCGGAGTACGAGCAGTACTTC
CAISDEEVAEYEQYF
>-|-|TRBJ2-7|15|TRBV5-6
TGTGCCAGCAGCAGTTCATGGGGAGAGAACTACGAGCAGTACTTC
CASSSSWGENYEQYF
>-|-|TRBJ1-1|16|TRBV18
TGTGCCAGCTCACCACCAGTTTCAGGGTCTAACACTGAAGCTTTCTTT
CASSPPVSGSNTEAFF
>TRBD1|-|TRBJ2-3|16|TRBV7-7
TGTGCTAGCAGCTTGGGTACGGACAGGGTTGCAGATACGCAGTATTTT
CASSLGTDRVADTQYF
>TRBD1|-|TRBJ2-3|15|TRBV28
TGTGCCAGCAGTTTAGGGACAGGGAGCACAGATACGCAGTATTTT
CASSLGTGSTDTQYF
>-|-|TRBJ2-1|11|TRBV5-4
TGTGCCAGCAGCTCCCCAGGTGAGCAGTTCTTC
CASSSPGEQFF
>TRBD2|-|TRBJ2-1|15|TRBV5-6
TGTGCCAGCAGCTTCCCGGGAGGGTTTCTGAATGAGCAGTTCTTC
CASSFPGGFLNEQFF
>-|once|TRBJ1-4|11|TRBV28
TGTGCCAGCAGGAGGAATGAAAAACTGTTTTTT
CASRRNEKLFF
>-|few|TRBJ1-1|16|TRBV7-3
TGTGCCAGCGGGGCAGGGACGGGGAAGGGGGACACTGAAGCTTTCTTT
CASGAGTGKGDTEAFF
>TRBD1|few|TRBJ1-4|20|TRBV18
TGTGCCAGCTCACCTCCCGCCAAGACAGGGCGAGGGTCAACTAATGAAAAACTGTTTTTT
CASSPPAKTGRGSTNEKLFF
>-|-|TRBJ1-5|15|TRBV12-5
TGTGCTAGTGGTTTGTTCGGGGGGGAGTATCAGCCCCAGCATTTT
CASGLFGGEYQPQHF
>TRBD1|-|TRBJ1-5|14|TRBV19
TGTGCCAGCATGGGACAGGGAAGCCAACAGCCCCAGCATTTT
CASMGQGSQQPQHF
>-|-|TRBJ2-6|15|TRBV7-9
TGTGCCAGCAGGAGAGCAGGTGAAGGGGCCAACGTCCTGACTTTC
CASRRAGEGANVLTF
>-|-|TRBJ1-2|16|TRBV14
TGTGCCAGCAGCCAAAGCACCCCGCCGTCTAACTATGGCTACACCTTC
CASSQSTPPSNYGYTF
>TRBD1|-|TRBJ2-2|15|TRBV11-3
TGTGCCAGCAGCTTCGGGACAGGGGGGACCGGGGAGCTGTTTTTT
CASSFGTGGTGELFF
>-|-|TRBJ2-6|16|TRBV5-6
TGTGCCAGCAGCACGCACGGGAACTCTGGGGCCAACGTCCTGACTTTC
CASSTHGNSGANVLTF
>TRBD1|-|TRBJ2-1|13|TRBV7-6
TGTGCCAGCAGCTATCGGACAGGGATGGAGCAGTTCTTC
CASSYRTGMEQFF
>TRBD1|-|TRBJ2-7|12|TRBV11-2
TGTGCCACCAGGACAGGGCACTACGAGCAGTACTTC
CATRTGHYEQYF
>-|few|TRBJ2-7|13|TRBV6-5
TGTGCCAGCAGGGGTAGCGGAGCCTACGAGCAGTACTTC
CASRGSGAYEQYF
>-|-|TRBJ2-7|14|TRBV5-4
TGTGCCAGCAGCCAAACAGGGATCGGGAACGAGCAGTACTTC
CASSQTGIGNEQYF
>TRBD1|-|TRBJ2-5|15|TRBV5-1
TGCGCCAGCAGCTTAGGGACAGGGATTCAAGAGACCCAGTACTTC
CASSLGTGIQETQYF
>-|-|TRBJ2-7|9|TRBV5-6
TGTGCCAGTCACTACGAGCAGTACTTC
CASHYEQYF
>TRBD2|-|TRBJ2-1|16|TRBV11-2
TGTGCCAGCAGCTTAGATCTTGCGGGGGGCCAGAATGAGCAGTTCTTC
CASSLDLAGGQNEQFF